Included here is one TCR beta chain sequence, with context. The antigen is unknown. As to treatment: roughly 20 received Ad26.COV2.S at low or high dose, single or two shots; 5 received placebo; per-sample allocation not given. At day 63 after the first vaccine or placebo injection, samples were drawn. Donor was an adult aged 18-55 years in Boston. Data came from immunoSEQ multiplex PCR; TCRdb stores just in-frame clones and leaves some out. The sample has 350,000 to 400,000 clones; about nine tenths are singletons. The sample originates from a study of Ad26.COV2.S vaccination and SARS-CoV-2 variants. Across the study: Each vaccinee took Ad26.COV2.S intramuscularly, once or twice 56 days apart.

The germline V gene encodes CDR1 ENHRY and CDR2 SYGVKD. Trimming removed 7 bases from V and 3 bases from J, with 15 bases in between. The CDR3 runs to 14 residues. Overall study findings and caveats: CD8+ and CD4+ T cells specific for spike reportedly responded with substantial breadth after vaccination. The placebo group had lower spike-specific TCR breadth than the vaccine recipients did.

This specimen was peripheral blood, taken in a trial of Ad26.COV2.S vaccine versus placebo. The clonotype originates from a person between 18 and 59 years old who received the Ad26.COV2.S COVID-19 vaccine or a placebo. This sequence joins TRBV10-3 and TRBJ1-1; D is uncertain. The CDR3 DNA is TGTGCCATCACTAGTGGGGAACGGGACACTGAAGCTTTCTTT. Protein sequence: CAITSGERDTEAFF.